The clone carrying this TCR beta chain was observed at least ten times. Its antigen remains unidentified. Donors were all healthy Caucasians. The sample is drawn from a study of identical twins. MiXCR was run by TCRdb on the 5' RACE reads, yielding one entry per CDR3 protein. The data contain over 550,000 distinct CDR3 sequences, just over 7% of them seen just once; the ten biggest clones take up roughly 1.6%. Findings of the study overall: Within monozygotic twins, out-of-frame TCR alpha sharing was underestimated by the models. Twin pairs had excess sharing that was weaker in beta out-of-frame sequences. Donors were not followed over many years; analysis was cross-sectional.

This CDR3 is built from 15 residues. Germline loops: CDR1 DFQATT, CDR2 SNEGSKA (reference sequence). J gave up 2 bases and V 6 bases, and 9 bases lay outside the gene matches. These data were also filed under a second study, of yellow fever vaccine responses in identical twins.

The V and J genes are TRBV20-1 and TRBJ2-7; 11 positions agree with TRBD2. The source of this sequence is a woman under 30 in good health. The sequenced sample consisted of PBMCs. The CDR3 loop reads CSAMRTSGGTYEQYV. The CDR3 DNA sequence: TGCAGTGCCATGAGAACTAGCGGGGGAACCTACGAGCAGTACGTC.